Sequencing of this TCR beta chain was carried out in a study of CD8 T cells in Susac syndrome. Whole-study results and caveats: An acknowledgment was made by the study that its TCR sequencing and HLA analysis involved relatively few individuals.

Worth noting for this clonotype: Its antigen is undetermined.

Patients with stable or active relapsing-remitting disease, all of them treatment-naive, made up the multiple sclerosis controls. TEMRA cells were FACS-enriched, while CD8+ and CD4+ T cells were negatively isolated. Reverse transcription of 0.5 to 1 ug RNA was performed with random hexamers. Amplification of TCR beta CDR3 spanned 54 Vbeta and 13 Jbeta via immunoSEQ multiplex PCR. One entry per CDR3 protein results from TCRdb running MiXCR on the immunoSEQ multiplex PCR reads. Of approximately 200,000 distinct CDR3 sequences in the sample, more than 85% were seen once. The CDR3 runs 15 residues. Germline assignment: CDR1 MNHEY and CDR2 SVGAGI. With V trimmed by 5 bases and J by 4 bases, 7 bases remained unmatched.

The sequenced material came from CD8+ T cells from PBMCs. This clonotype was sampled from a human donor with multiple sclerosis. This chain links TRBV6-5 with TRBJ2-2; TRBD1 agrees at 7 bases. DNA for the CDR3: TGTGCCAGCAGTCCCTCCGGGACAGTCACCGGGGAGCTGTTTTTT. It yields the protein CASSPSGTVTGELFF.